A selection of T cell receptor beta chains follows, all from one sample in a study of T cells in localized non-small cell lung cancer. The data were produced by immunoSEQ multiplex PCR, yet TCRdb's version contains in-frame clones alone and is incomplete. The repertoire holds 30,000 to 35,000 clones, about nine tenths seen once, with under 5.5% in the top ten. The sample was peripheral blood, taken before any cancer treatment. These receptors all come from a woman aged 35-70 years with stage I lung adenocarcinoma. CDR3s include the opening cysteine and the closing phenylalanine or tryptophan. A D gene is named only where the DNA matches it firmly. Some rows mark clone size as missing; the rest say once, few, many or name a class of expanded clone.

cdr3_aa: CATADRSFNGYTF
cdr3_nt: TGTGCCACCGCGGACAGGTCCTTTAATGGCTACACCTTC
j_call: TRBJ1-2
clone_size: -
d_call: TRBD1
v_call: TRBV6-1

cdr3_aa: CASRYGGAGGEQFF
cdr3_nt: TGCGCCAGCAGATACGGGGGAGCAGGTGGTGAGCAGTTCTTC
j_call: TRBJ2-1
clone_size: -
d_call: -
v_call: TRBV5-1

cdr3_aa: CASVFFRDYTTSSSYNEQFF
cdr3_nt: TGTGCTAGTGTTTTTTTCCGGGACTACACGACTTCGAGCTCCTACAATGAGCAGTTCTTC
j_call: TRBJ2-1
clone_size: -
d_call: TRBD2
v_call: TRBV12-5

cdr3_aa: CAISGDRNSQPQHF
cdr3_nt: TGTGCCATCAGTGGCGACAGGAATTCTCAGCCCCAGCATTTT
j_call: TRBJ1-5
clone_size: once
d_call: -
v_call: TRBV10-3

cdr3_aa: CASTGEAAGTGASNTIYF
cdr3_nt: TGTGCCAGTACAGGCGAAGCCGCCGGGACAGGGGCTTCAAACACCATATATTTT
j_call: TRBJ1-3
clone_size: -
d_call: TRBD1
v_call: TRBV19

cdr3_aa: CASSIRDRYEQYF
cdr3_nt: TGTGCCAGTAGTATCAGGGACAGGTACGAGCAGTACTTC
j_call: TRBJ2-7
clone_size: -
d_call: TRBD1
v_call: TRBV19

cdr3_aa: CASTRAGEGGNYGYTF
cdr3_nt: TGTGCCAGTACCCGCGCAGGGGAGGGGGGTAACTATGGCTACACCTTC
j_call: TRBJ1-2
clone_size: -
d_call: -
v_call: TRBV19

cdr3_aa: CASSPPTGGAPGTGELFF
cdr3_nt: TGTGCCAGCAGCCCACCGACAGGGGGCGCCCCAGGGACCGGGGAGCTGTTTTTT
j_call: TRBJ2-2
clone_size: -
d_call: TRBD1
v_call: TRBV7-9

cdr3_aa: CASSYHIVSPGSAYNEQFF
cdr3_nt: TGTGCCAGCAGCTACCACATCGTTTCCCCAGGGTCTGCCTACAATGAGCAGTTCTTC
j_call: TRBJ2-1
clone_size: -
d_call: -
v_call: TRBV11-2

cdr3_aa: CASSPYGGWSTPTDTQYF
cdr3_nt: TGTGCCAGCAGCCCGTACGGGGGGTGGAGTACGCCCACAGATACGCAGTATTTT
j_call: TRBJ2-3
clone_size: -
d_call: TRBD2
v_call: TRBV7-9

cdr3_aa: CASSPDLETQYF
cdr3_nt: TGTGCCAGCAGCCCCGACCTGGAGACCCAGTACTTC
j_call: TRBJ2-5
clone_size: -
d_call: -
v_call: TRBV14

cdr3_aa: CASSLGLAGHNEQFF
cdr3_nt: TGTGCCAGCAGCTTAGGACTAGCGGGGCACAATGAGCAGTTCTTC
j_call: TRBJ2-1
clone_size: -
d_call: TRBD2
v_call: TRBV7-7

cdr3_aa: CASKEGTGDTEAFF
cdr3_nt: TGTGCCAGCAAAGAAGGGACAGGGGACACTGAAGCTTTCTTT
j_call: TRBJ1-1
clone_size: -
d_call: TRBD1
v_call: TRBV2

cdr3_aa: CASSGQGLGGYTF
cdr3_nt: TGTGCCAGCAGCGGACAGGGCCTGGGTGGCTACACCTTC
j_call: TRBJ1-2
clone_size: -
d_call: TRBD1
v_call: TRBV9

cdr3_aa: CASSSTFATEAFF
cdr3_nt: TGTGCCAGCAGCTCAACGTTCGCTACTGAAGCTTTCTTT
j_call: TRBJ1-1
clone_size: -
d_call: -
v_call: TRBV7-2

cdr3_aa: CASSLSRGTEAFF
cdr3_nt: TGTGCCAGCAGCTTATCGAGGGGCACTGAAGCTTTCTTT
j_call: TRBJ1-1
clone_size: few
d_call: -
v_call: TRBV11-2

cdr3_aa: CASSSNAMDTQYF
cdr3_nt: TGTGCCAGCAGCTCAAACGCCATGGATACGCAGTATTTT
j_call: TRBJ2-3
clone_size: -
d_call: -
v_call: TRBV7-2

cdr3_aa: CASSYGGTEAFF
cdr3_nt: TGTGCCAGCAGTTACGGTGGCACTGAAGCTTTCTTT
j_call: TRBJ1-1
clone_size: -
d_call: -
v_call: TRBV6-5

cdr3_aa: CASRRDSLYNEQFF
cdr3_nt: TGTGCCAGCAGACGGGACTCCCTATACAATGAGCAGTTCTTC
j_call: TRBJ2-1
clone_size: -
d_call: -
v_call: TRBV27

cdr3_aa: CASSLVGFLEQYF
cdr3_nt: TGCGCCAGCAGCTTGGTGGGGTTTCTCGAGCAGTACTTC
j_call: TRBJ2-7
clone_size: -
d_call: -
v_call: TRBV5-1

cdr3_aa: CASSLTGEPYNEQFF
cdr3_nt: TGTGCCAGCAGCTTGACAGGGGAACCCTACAATGAGCAGTTCTTC
j_call: TRBJ2-1
clone_size: -
d_call: TRBD1
v_call: TRBV9

cdr3_aa: CASSLGRTGNNYGYTF
cdr3_nt: TGTGCCAGCAGCTTAGGGCGGACAGGGAACAACTATGGCTACACCTTC
j_call: TRBJ1-2
clone_size: -
d_call: TRBD1
v_call: TRBV7-6

cdr3_aa: CASSPKSTGYGYTF
cdr3_nt: TGTGCCAGCAGTCCGAAGTCGACAGGCTATGGCTACACCTTC
j_call: TRBJ1-2
clone_size: -
d_call: -
v_call: TRBV27

cdr3_aa: CASSIGPIYNEQFF
cdr3_nt: TGTGCCAGCTCGATCGGGCCAATCTACAATGAGCAGTTCTTC
j_call: TRBJ2-1
clone_size: -
d_call: -
v_call: TRBV7-2

cdr3_aa: CASRPDRDSYEQYF
cdr3_nt: TGTGCCAGCAGACCGGACAGGGACTCCTACGAGCAGTACTTC
j_call: TRBJ2-7
clone_size: -
d_call: TRBD1
v_call: TRBV11-2

cdr3_aa: CASSEWGTGGNQPQHF
cdr3_nt: TGTGCCAGCAGTGAATGGGGGACAGGGGGAAATCAGCCCCAGCATTTT
j_call: TRBJ1-5
clone_size: -
d_call: TRBD1
v_call: TRBV2

cdr3_aa: CVVGTPNQPQHF
cdr3_nt: TGTGTTGTCGGGACACCGAATCAGCCCCAGCATTTT
j_call: TRBJ1-5
clone_size: -
d_call: -
v_call: TRBV27

cdr3_aa: CASSLARDQYEQFF
cdr3_nt: TGTGCCAGCAGCTTAGCGAGGGACCAATATGAGCAGTTCTTC
j_call: TRBJ2-1
clone_size: -
d_call: -
v_call: TRBV7-2

cdr3_aa: CASSVGGDRGSPLHF
cdr3_nt: TGTGCCAGCAGCGTAGGGGGCGACAGGGGTTCACCCCTCCACTTT
j_call: TRBJ1-6
clone_size: -
d_call: TRBD1
v_call: TRBV9

cdr3_aa: CASRLAGGPRTQYF
cdr3_nt: TGTGCCAGCCGTCTCGCGGGGGGGCCCCGCACGCAGTATTTT
j_call: TRBJ2-3
clone_size: -
d_call: TRBD2
v_call: TRBV13

cdr3_aa: CASSQGSTGAGTDTQYF
cdr3_nt: TGCGCCAGCAGCCAAGGGTCGACGGGGGCGGGCACAGATACGCAGTATTTT
j_call: TRBJ2-3
clone_size: -
d_call: -
v_call: TRBV4-3

cdr3_aa: CASSQGGQNYGYTF
cdr3_nt: TGTGCCAGCAGCCAAGGGGGACAGAACTATGGCTACACCTTC
j_call: TRBJ1-2
clone_size: -
d_call: TRBD1
v_call: TRBV14

cdr3_aa: CASSLGVITEAFF
cdr3_nt: TGTGCCAGCAGCTTGGGTGTTATCACTGAAGCTTTCTTT
j_call: TRBJ1-1
clone_size: -
d_call: -
v_call: TRBV11-3

cdr3_aa: CASSQEGRNLADTQYF
cdr3_nt: TGCGCCAGCAGCCAAGAGGGACGCAATCTGGCAGATACGCAGTATTTT
j_call: TRBJ2-3
clone_size: -
d_call: -
v_call: TRBV4-1

cdr3_aa: CASSTRGGVSNQPQHF
cdr3_nt: TGTGCCAGTAGCACGAGGGGAGGGGTAAGCAATCAGCCCCAGCATTTT
j_call: TRBJ1-5
clone_size: medium-sized
d_call: -
v_call: TRBV19

cdr3_aa: CASSRQISGNTIYF
cdr3_nt: TGTGCCAGCAGCAGACAGATCTCTGGAAACACCATATATTTT
j_call: TRBJ1-3
clone_size: -
d_call: -
v_call: TRBV6-5

cdr3_aa: CAWSYGGGNTIYF
cdr3_nt: TGTGCCTGGAGTTACGGGGGTGGAAACACCATATATTTT
j_call: TRBJ1-3
clone_size: once
d_call: -
v_call: TRBV30

cdr3_aa: CASSQGTGWNTEAFF
cdr3_nt: TGTGCCAGCAGCCAAGGGACAGGGTGGAACACTGAAGCTTTCTTT
j_call: TRBJ1-1
clone_size: few
d_call: TRBD1
v_call: TRBV4-2

cdr3_aa: CASSGGPGWGRKYF
cdr3_nt: TGTGCCAGCAGCGGAGGCCCGGGGTGGGGTAGAAAATACTTC
j_call: TRBJ2-7
clone_size: -
d_call: -
v_call: TRBV7-9

cdr3_aa: CASSFLDRLTDTQYF
cdr3_nt: TGTGCCAGCAGTTTTCTGGACCGACTCACAGATACGCAGTATTTT
j_call: TRBJ2-3
clone_size: -
d_call: -
v_call: TRBV27

cdr3_aa: CASSPPRTSNEQFF
cdr3_nt: TGTGCCAGCAGCCCTCCTAGGACAAGCAATGAGCAGTTCTTC
j_call: TRBJ2-1
clone_size: -
d_call: -
v_call: TRBV11-3

cdr3_aa: CASSVGQPIYNEQFF
cdr3_nt: TGTGCCAGCAGCGTAGGACAGCCTATCTACAATGAGCAGTTCTTC
j_call: TRBJ2-1
clone_size: -
d_call: -
v_call: TRBV9

cdr3_aa: CASSGASYGYTF
cdr3_nt: TGCGCCAGCAGCGGGGCCAGCTATGGCTACACCTTC
j_call: TRBJ1-2
clone_size: -
d_call: -
v_call: TRBV5-1

cdr3_aa: CASRINPGTGSEAFF
cdr3_nt: TGTGCCAGCAGAATTAATCCCGGGACAGGGTCTGAAGCTTTCTTT
j_call: TRBJ1-1
clone_size: -
d_call: TRBD1
v_call: TRBV5-4

cdr3_aa: CASSLVVNRGRGYGYTF
cdr3_nt: TGTGCCAGCAGCTTGGTGGTTAACAGGGGCCGGGGGTATGGCTACACCTTC
j_call: TRBJ1-2
clone_size: -
d_call: TRBD1
v_call: TRBV5-8

cdr3_aa: CASKNDRGAGGELFF
cdr3_nt: TGCGCCAGCAAAAACGATCGGGGGGCGGGAGGGGAGCTGTTTTTT
j_call: TRBJ2-2
clone_size: -
d_call: -
v_call: TRBV10-2

cdr3_aa: CASSVEGIAAMNTEAFF
cdr3_nt: TGTGCCAGCAGCGTAGAAGGGATTGCAGCAATGAACACTGAAGCTTTCTTT
j_call: TRBJ1-1
clone_size: -
d_call: -
v_call: TRBV9

cdr3_aa: CASSPGTGITEAFF
cdr3_nt: TGCGCCAGCAGCCCCGGGACAGGGATCACTGAAGCTTTCTTT
j_call: TRBJ1-1
clone_size: -
d_call: TRBD1
v_call: TRBV5-1

cdr3_aa: CASSHGQSSYNEQFF
cdr3_nt: TGTGCCAGCAGCCACGGACAGTCATCCTACAATGAGCAGTTCTTC
j_call: TRBJ2-1
clone_size: -
d_call: -
v_call: TRBV5-8

cdr3_aa: CASSSRGRSYNEQFF
cdr3_nt: TGTGCCAGCAGTTCCCGGGGCCGCTCTTACAATGAGCAGTTCTTC
j_call: TRBJ2-1
clone_size: -
d_call: -
v_call: TRBV27

cdr3_aa: CASSPPTHANTEAFF
cdr3_nt: TGTGCCAGCTCACCACCGACCCACGCGAACACTGAAGCTTTCTTT
j_call: TRBJ1-1
clone_size: -
d_call: -
v_call: TRBV18

cdr3_aa: CASSPRGPTSTDTQYF
cdr3_nt: TGTGCCAGCAGCCCCAGGGGACCCACAAGCACAGATACGCAGTATTTT
j_call: TRBJ2-3
clone_size: few
d_call: -
v_call: TRBV7-3

cdr3_aa: CASSISIVQYF
cdr3_nt: TGTGCCAGCAGCATTAGTATTGTGCAGTACTTC
j_call: TRBJ2-7
clone_size: -
d_call: -
v_call: TRBV7-6

cdr3_aa: CASSYSGGYNSPLHF
cdr3_nt: TGTGCCAGCAGTTACTCGGGGGGATATAATTCACCCCTCCACTTT
j_call: TRBJ1-6
clone_size: once
d_call: -
v_call: TRBV6-5

cdr3_aa: CAWDRGNSPLHF
cdr3_nt: TGTGCTTGGGACAGGGGCAATTCACCCCTCCACTTT
j_call: TRBJ1-6
clone_size: once
d_call: TRBD1
v_call: TRBV19

cdr3_aa: CASRRQGIGQPQHF
cdr3_nt: TGTGCCAGTAGGCGACAGGGTATAGGTCAGCCCCAGCATTTT
j_call: TRBJ1-5
clone_size: medium-sized
d_call: TRBD1
v_call: TRBV19